The entry below describes one T cell receptor beta chain. Using immunoSEQ multiplex PCR, the repertoire was profiled, and TCRdb retains in-frame clones only, with some absent. Among roughly 300,000 clones listed, around 90% were seen once. The data stem from a study of blood T cell repertoires in COVID-19. The receptor was derived from a woman in her 30s with COVID-19, enrolled during active disease. Sequencing was performed on peripheral blood.

CDR3 amino acids: CASSLGPGGKTEAFF. The DNA for the CDR3 is TGCGCCAGCAGCTTGGGGCCAGGGGGCAAAACTGAAGCTTTCTTT. The genes are TRBV5-1 and TRBJ1-1; 8 nucleotides agree with TRBD1. The CDR3 runs to 15 residues. Looked up from germline, CDR1 is SGHRS and CDR2 is YFSETQ. The V gene end was trimmed by 0 bases and the J gene end by 5 bases; junction bases not matched to a gene: 6.